This T cell receptor (beta chain) came from a study of cytomegalovirus exposure and HLA in healthy donors. Overall study results and limits: Later genetic work tied a missense DCLRE1C variant to beta-chain V and J trimming. At a 0.05 false discovery rate, a later analysis found around 17,000 TCR beta sequences to be associated with HLA alleles.

This clone was seen a few times. Its antigen is undetermined. The PCR ran on 60 Vbeta and 13 Jbeta primers. Measured with immunoSEQ multiplex PCR; TCRdb has only the in-frame clones, and not every one. The sample has 85,000 to 100,000 clones, under 80% seen once; the top ten hold around 7.3%. The CDR3 loop spans 14 amino acids. V was cut by 5 bases and J by 1 base, with 11 bases left in between. CDR1 MDHEN and CDR2 SYDVKM come from the germline V gene. The sequence came from a man aged 50 or older in good health and CMV-seropositive. The V call is TRBV28, the J call TRBJ2-5; tentative D call: TRBD1 (5 bases). Sample: PBMCs. The CDR3 sequence: CASSHDSSQETQYF. The CDR3 region has the DNA TGTGCCAGCAGTCACGACAGCAGCCAAGAGACCCAGTACTTC.